These 29 T cell receptor beta chains originate from one sample sequenced in a study of blood T cell repertoires in COVID-19. The repertoire was sequenced with immunoSEQ multiplex PCR; TCRdb's copy has only in-frame clones and lacks some. This table holds 110,000 to 150,000 clones, around 83% found once. Sample: peripheral blood. The receptors stem from a human donor in a cohort sampled during active COVID-19.

The CDR3 is CATSGTGDRLVGGNEQFF. The CDR3 DNA is TGTGCCACCAGCGGGACAGGGGATAGGCTTGTTGGGGGCAATGAGCAGTTCTTC. The chain is built from TRBV15 and TRBJ2-1, with 10 nucleotides matching TRBD1. This CDR3 contains 18 residues. The germline V gene has CDR1 LNHNV and CDR2 YYDKDF (reference sequence). Trimming took 5 bases from V and 6 from J; bases not matched to a gene: 16. The full variable domain, in which reference TRBV15 and TRBJ2-1 provide the parts outside the CDR3, is DAMVIQNPRYQVTQFGKPVTLSCSQTLNHNVMYWYQQKSSQAPKLLFHYYDKDFNNEADTPDNFQSRRPNTSFCFLDIRSPGLGDTAMYLCATSGTGDRLVGGNEQFFGPGTRLTVL.

The rearrangement joins TRBV5-1 to TRBJ2-1, with TRBD2 matching over 7 bases. This CDR3 comprises 15 residues. J lost 6 bases, V lost 3 bases, and 9 bases had no gene match. Germline values: CDR1 SGHRS, CDR2 YFSETQ. The CDR3 is CASSWAASGTNEQFF. The CDR3 DNA reads as TGCGCCAGCAGCTGGGCGGCTAGCGGAACCAATGAGCAGTTCTTC.

V and J are TRBV27 and TRBJ2-3; 7 bases line up with TRBD2. This CDR3 has 14 residues. V trimming: 8 bases; J trimming: 0 bases; junction bases outside the gene matches: 5. In germline, CDR1 is MNHEY, CDR2 SMNVEV (reference sequence). The CDR3 sequence: CASGPGLSTDTQYF. The DNA for the CDR3 is TGTGCCAGCGGTCCGGGACTAAGCACAGATACGCAGTATTTT.

This sequence joins TRBV7-6 and TRBJ1-2; D ambiguous. This CDR3 is 15 amino acids long. Germline V gives CDR1 SGHVS, CDR2 FNYEAQ. Trimming removed 5 bases from V and 8 bases from J, with 21 bases in between. CDR3 amino acids: CASSPRSGIPGGYTF. CDR3 sequence (DNA): TGTGCCAGCAGCCCTCGCAGCGGGATACCCGGCGGCTACACCTTC.

This chain links TRBV9 with TRBJ2-7, with D perhaps TRBD1 (6 bases). Germline V gives CDR1 SGDLS, CDR2 YYNGEE. V was shortened by 1 base and J by 6 bases, with 17 bases between the two germline ends. The CDR3 is 15 amino acids. CDR3: CASSVLDGGGSEQYF. CDR3 DNA: TGTGCCAGCAGCGTATTGGACGGTGGGGGCTCCGAGCAGTACTTC.

This chain uses TRBV4-2 with TRBJ2-3; 15 positions match TRBD2. The germline V gene has CDR1 LGHNA and CDR2 YNFKEQ. The CDR3 sequence is 18 residues long. The V and J ends lost 2 bases and 2 bases, in that order; junction bases with no gene match: 5. CDR3: CASSQTGLAGGDTDTQYF. CDR3 nucleotides: TGTGCCAGCAGCCAAACGGGACTAGCGGGAGGAGACACAGATACGCAGTATTTT.

This chain uses TRBV29-1 with TRBJ2-5; D might be TRBD1 (5 bases). The germline V and J ends were trimmed by 6 bases and 2 bases, with 16 bases remaining between them. This CDR3 spans 14 amino acids. Germline-derived CDR1 and CDR2 are SQVTM and ANQGSEA. The CDR3 region is CSVGWATEQETQYF. The CDR3 DNA follows: TGCAGCGTAGGGTGGGCGACAGAACAAGAGACCCAGTACTTC. Variable domain in full (rest from reference TRBV29-1 and TRBJ2-5): SAVISQKPSRDICQRGTSLTIQCQVDSQVTMMFWYRQQPGQSLTLIATANQGSEATYESGFVIDKFPISRPNLTFSTLTVSNMSPEDSSIYLCSVGWATEQETQYFGPGTRLLVL.

This clone was seen only once. V usage is TRBV28 and J usage is TRBJ2-2; D uncertain. CDR1 and CDR2 (germline): MDHEN, SYDVKM. This CDR3 is 14 amino acids long. V was cut by 6 bases and J by 1 base, with 9 bases left in between. Written as DNA, the CDR3 is TGTGCCAGCAGAGAAAACTTGAACACCGGGGAGCTGTTTTTT. Amino acid sequence: CASRENLNTGELFF.

The genes are TRBV28 and TRBJ2-7; 9 bases are a match to TRBD1. CDR3 length: 14 residues. With V trimmed by 4 bases and J by 12 bases, 13 bases remained unmatched. CDR1 is MDHEN and CDR2 is SYDVKM in the germline V gene. The CDR3 bases are TGTGCCAGCAGTTCGCCGGGACAGGGCCCCTTACCGTACTTC. Residues: CASSSPGQGPLPYF.

This chain connects TRBV7-2 to TRBJ1-1; tentatively, D is TRBD1 (6 bases). Germline CDR1 SGHTA, CDR2 FQGNSA. V lost 4 bases and J lost 3, with 9 bases in between. The CDR3 consists of 13 residues. The CDR3 loop reads CASSSQGYTEAFF. Here the CDR3 DNA reads TGTGCCAGCAGCTCACAGGGTTACACTGAAGCTTTCTTT.

The CDR3 is CASSRSVTGSGANVLTF. In nucleotides, the CDR3 is TGTGCCAGCAGCCGTTCCGTGACGGGCTCTGGGGCCAACGTCCTGACTTTC. V usage is TRBV7-8 and J usage is TRBJ2-6; D not resolved. The V and J ends lost 5 bases and 0 bases respectively, with 14 bases between them. Germline CDR1 and CDR2: SGHVS and FQNEAQ. This CDR3 is 17 amino acids long.

The J gene is TRBJ2-1, the V gene TRBV7-6; 13 nucleotides line up with TRBD2. Germline trimming cut 5 bases from V and 7 bases from J; bases unmatched to any gene: 5. The CDR3 spans 15 residues. Germline CDR1 and CDR2: SGHVS and FNYEAQ. CDR3 in DNA: TGTGCCAGCAGCAAACTAGCGGGAGGGTGGAATGAGCAGTTCTTC. Translated: CASSKLAGGWNEQFF. Full variable domain (rest looked up from reference TRBV7-6 and TRBJ2-1): GAGVSQSPRYKVTKRGQDVALRCDPISGHVSLYWYRQALGQGPEFLTYFNYEAQQDKSGLPNDRFSAERPEGSISTLTIQRTEQRDSAMYRCASSKLAGGWNEQFFGPGTRLTVL.

This clone was detected only once. V and J are TRBV5-1 and TRBJ2-3, with 9 bases aligning to TRBD1. The length of the CDR3 is 16 residues. CDR1 SGHRS and CDR2 YFSETQ come from the germline V gene. With V trimmed by 1 base and J by 3 bases, 6 bases remained unmatched. The CDR3 coding sequence is TGCGCCAGCAGCTTGTCCGAGACAGGGGGAACAGATACGCAGTATTTT. Amino acid sequence: CASSLSETGGTDTQYF. The whole variable domain, remainder taken from reference TRBV5-1 and TRBJ2-3, is KAGVTQTPRYLIKTRGQQVTLSCSPISGHRSVSWYQQTPGQGLQFLFEYFSETQRNKGNFPGRFSGRQFSNSRSEMNVSTLELGDSALYLCASSLSETGGTDTQYFGPGTRLTVL.

V is TRBV2 and J is TRBJ1-4; 9 nucleotides agree with TRBD1. Per germline, CDR1 SNHLY and CDR2 FYNNEI. This CDR3 contains 14 residues. Trimming took 3 bases from V and 11 from J; bases not matched to a gene: 7. The CDR3 loop is CASSDGTGRGKLFF. CDR3 coding DNA: TGTGCCAGCAGTGACGGGACAGGGAGGGGGAAACTGTTTTTT.

This clone was counted a single time. The chain combines TRBV9 with TRBJ2-2; D gene unclear. Germline lookup yields CDR1 SGDLS and CDR2 YYNGEE. This CDR3 is built from 14 residues. Between the trimmed V and J ends, which lost 4 bases and 6 bases, there was a span of 13 bases. CDR3 nucleotides: TGTGCCAGCAGCTTAAGACTCGCGGCCGGGGAGCTGTTTTTT. It translates to CASSLRLAAGELFF.

The rearrangement links TRBV2 to TRBJ1-1; 7 nucleotides match TRBD1. CDR1 SNHLY and CDR2 FYNNEI come from the germline V gene. The V segment lost 5 bases and the J segment 1 base; nucleotides outside the gene matches: 7. CDR3 length: 15 amino acids. The CDR3 DNA reads TGTGCCAGCAGTCCAAGAGGGGGCTCGAACACTGAAGCTTTCTTT. Translating gives CASSPRGGSNTEAFF. The complete variable domain, with remaining parts taken from reference TRBV2 and TRBJ1-1, reads EPEVTQTPSHQVTQMGQEVILRCVPISNHLYFYWYRQILGQKVEFLVSFYNNEISEKSEIFDDQFSVERPDGSNFTLKIRSTKLEDSAMYFCASSPRGGSNTEAFFGQGTRLTVV.

The chain joins TRBV11-3 to TRBJ1-5, with D unresolved. The V gene's germline CDR1 is SGHNT and CDR2 YENEEA. Deletions cut 5 bases from V and 2 bases from J, with 10 bases between. There are 14 residues in the CDR3. CDR3 residues: CASSDQVGNQPQHF. The CDR3 DNA reads as TGTGCCAGCAGCGATCAGGTTGGCAATCAGCCCCAGCATTTT.

This clone was seen once. This chain uses TRBV9 with TRBJ2-3, with 10 nucleotides matching TRBD1. V lost 5 bases to trimming and J lost 6 bases; unmatched junction nucleotides: 9. CDR3 length: 15 amino acids. The V gene's germline CDR1 is SGDLS and CDR2 YYNGEE. This chain's CDR3 is CASSRRDRGVDTQYF. DNA of the CDR3: TGTGCCAGCAGTCGCCGGGACAGGGGTGTGGATACGCAGTATTTT.

This sequence joins TRBV25-1 and TRBJ1-2; possibly TRBD1 for D (6 bases). CDR3 size: 16 residues. Germline V gene lookup returns CDR1 MGHDK and CDR2 SYGVNS. V dropped 10 bases and J dropped 6 bases, with 27 bases sitting between them. The CDR3 region is CATERGERGNVNGYTF. The DNA for the CDR3 is TGTGCCACCGAGCGAGGGGAAAGGGGGAACGTGAATGGCTACACCTTC.

The chain links TRBV24-1 to TRBJ2-1, with no clear D. The germline gives CDR1 KGHDR, CDR2 SFDVKD. The V end was cut by 4 bases, the J end by 12 bases, with 9 bases between. The CDR3 sequence is 11 residues long. The CDR3 reads CATSDQTRQFF. In DNA, the CDR3 is TGTGCCACCAGTGACCAGACTCGGCAGTTCTTC.

The chain is built from TRBV19 and TRBJ2-1; 11 bases match TRBD2. The CDR3 is 15 amino acids. Germline V gene lookup returns CDR1 LNHDA and CDR2 SQIVND (reference sequence). V trimming: 6 bases; J trimming: 9 bases; junction bases outside the gene matches: 10. For the CDR3, the DNA is TGTGCCAGTAGCTTCCGGGGGACTAGCGGCCTTGAGCAGTTCTTC. Its protein is CASSFRGTSGLEQFF.

This clone is a singleton in its sample. The V and J genes are TRBV20-1 and TRBJ1-5; 7 bases match TRBD1. J lost 4 bases, V lost 3 bases, and 3 bases had no gene match. CDR1 is DFQATT, CDR2 SNEGSKA, per germline (reference sequence). The CDR3 extends over 13 amino acids. The CDR3 DNA sequence: TGCAGTGCTAGTGGGACAGATAATCAGCCCCAGCATTTT. Protein product: CSASGTDNQPQHF.

The chain combines TRBV28 with TRBJ1-4; D might be TRBD1 (5 bases). The germline CDR1 and CDR2 sequences are MDHEN and SYDVKM. CDR3 length: 14 amino acids. The V end lost 4 bases, the J end lost 6 bases, and 12 bases lay between the germline ends. The CDR3 DNA reads TGTGCCAGCAGTTCACCTTTCAGGGATGAAAAACTGTTTTTT. Translated: CASSSPFRDEKLFF.

The chain is built from TRBV30 and TRBJ1-5; D may be TRBD1 (5 bases). The V end was cut by 5 bases, the J end by 5 bases, with 10 bases between. The CDR3 is made up of 12 amino acids. Germline V gene lookup returns CDR1 GTSNPN and CDR2 SVGIG (reference sequence). CDR3 coding DNA: TGTGCCTGGGCCCAAGGGGATCAGCCCCAGCATTTT. Residues: CAWAQGDQPQHF.

This clone was recorded once. The V call is TRBV15, the J call TRBJ2-3, with 9 bases lining up with TRBD2. Germline CDR1 is LNHNV and CDR2 is YYDKDF (reference sequence). This CDR3 is 16 amino acids long. Unmatched junction bases numbered 5, after V lost 0 bases and J lost 4 bases. The CDR3 nucleotides read TGTGCCACCAGCAGAGATGGCGGGAGGGCCGCAGATACGCAGTATTTT. This gives the protein CATSRDGGRAADTQYF.

The chain uses TRBV5-5 and TRBJ2-2, with D tentatively TRBD1 (5 bases). Deletions cut 2 bases from V and 4 bases from J, with 12 bases between. The CDR3 is 15 residues long. From germline, CDR1 is SGHKS and CDR2 YYEKEE (reference sequence). CDR3 in amino acids: CASSFDSFFTGELFF. The CDR3 nucleotides read TGTGCCAGCAGCTTCGACAGCTTCTTCACCGGGGAGCTGTTTTTT. Based on the CDR3 plus reference TRBV5-5 and TRBJ2-2, the full variable domain is DAGVTQSPTHLIKTRGQQVTLRCSPISGHKSVSWYQQVLGQGPQFIFQYYEKEERGRGNFPDRFSARQFPNYSSELNVNALLLGDSALYLCASSFDSFFTGELFFGEGSRLTVL.

This clone was counted a single time. The chain combines TRBV19 with TRBJ2-2; TRBD1 aligns across 9 bases. Germline CDR1 and CDR2: LNHDA and SQIVND (reference sequence). This CDR3 region has 16 residues. V lost 7 bases and J lost 4; bases outside the gene matches: 10. CDR3 nucleotide sequence: TGTGCCAGTACGTTGACAGGGGGGTTGAGCACCGGGGAGCTGTTTTTT. Encoded protein: CASTLTGGLSTGELFF.

The V and J genes are TRBV27 and TRBJ2-7; weak D call: TRBD2 (5 bases). The V and J ends lost 4 bases and 2 bases respectively, with 9 bases between them. The CDR3 contains 13 residues. CDR1 is MNHEY, CDR2 SMNVEV, per germline (reference sequence). The CDR3 region is CASSWGSAYEQYF. In DNA form, the CDR3 reads TGTGCCAGCAGTTGGGGTAGCGCCTACGAGCAGTACTTC.

This chain joins TRBV14 and TRBJ2-7; D is unclear. Looked up from germline, CDR1 is SGHDN and CDR2 is FVKESK. The V gene lost 4 bases and the J gene lost 3 bases, with 16 bases spanning the gap. This CDR3 contains 15 residues. This CDR3 reads CASSPWVGRIYEQYF. CDR3 nucleotides: TGTGCCAGCAGCCCTTGGGTGGGCCGCATCTACGAGCAGTACTTC.